The rows below give T cell receptor beta chains drawn from one sample of a study of blood T cell repertoires in COVID-19. Assay: immunoSEQ multiplex PCR; the TCRdb copy retains only in-frame clones and omits some. The sample lists a few hundred thousand clones, over 70% seen once, with approximately 1.2% in the top ten. What was sequenced was peripheral blood. Every receptor here comes from a woman aged 50 to 65 with acute or convalescent COVID-19. CDR3s include the opening cysteine and the closing phenylalanine or tryptophan. A D gene is named only where the DNA matches it firmly. Rows give clone size only sometimes, using once, few, many, or a class for an expanded clone.

v_gene	d_gene	abundance	j_gene	CDR3nt	CDR3aa
TRBV18	TRBD2	.	TRBJ2-1	TGTGCCAGCTCCAGGACTAGCGGGAGTGGGTCCTACAATGAGCAGTTCTTC	CASSRTSGSGSYNEQFF
TRBV5-1	.	.	TRBJ2-1	TGCGCCAGCAGCGCCGGCCCCTCGAGGGATGAGCAGTTCTTC	CASSAGPSRDEQFF
TRBV19	TRBD1	.	TRBJ1-1	TGTGCCAGTACCGTAACAGGGGGATTGGGAACAGGGACTGAAGCTTTCTTT	CASTVTGGLGTGTEAFF
TRBV5-8	TRBD1	.	TRBJ1-5	TGTGCCAGCAGCGCAATAGGGGGCGAGCAGCCCCAGCATTTT	CASSAIGGEQPQHF
TRBV12-3/TRBV12-4	.	.	TRBJ2-1	TGTGCCAGCCTACGGGGGAACGAGCAGTTCTTC	CASLRGNEQFF
TRBV5-1	.	few	TRBJ2-1	TGCGCCAGCACCAGGGGGCGGGAGGGCCGCGATGAGCAGTTCTTC	CASTRGREGRDEQFF
TRBV12-5	TRBD1	.	TRBJ2-4	TGTGCTAGTGGTTTTACCTCCCAGGGGGCAACCAAAAACATTCAGTACTTC	CASGFTSQGATKNIQYF
TRBV28	TRBD2	.	TRBJ2-5	TGTGCCAGCAGCCCCATAAGGGGACTAGCTGGCCAGACCCAGTACTTC	CASSPIRGLAGQTQYF
TRBV5-1	.	few	TRBJ1-1	TGCGCCAGCAGACCTCGAGAAGCGAACACTGAAGCTTTCTTT	CASRPREANTEAFF
TRBV2	.	.	TRBJ1-5	TGTGCCAGCAGTGAAAACCCGGGGGATCAGCCCCAGCATTTT	CASSENPGDQPQHF
TRBV25-1	TRBD2	.	TRBJ2-7	TGTGCCAGCAGTGATTCCAGGACTAGCGGGGTCGAGCAGTACTTC	CASSDSRTSGVEQYF
TRBV5-1	TRBD1	.	TRBJ1-5	TGCGCCAGCAGCCCCCGTCCCATCGATCAGGGGGCAAATCAGCCCCAGCATTTT	CASSPRPIDQGANQPQHF
TRBV7-2	TRBD1	.	TRBJ1-5	TGTGCCAGCAGCGGCAAAGGACAGGGGGCTAAATATAGCAATCAGCCCCAGCATTTT	CASSGKGQGAKYSNQPQHF
TRBV19	.	.	TRBJ1-6	TGTGCCAGTAGAAGACAGAGCTCCTATAATTCACCCCTCCACTTT	CASRRQSSYNSPLHF
TRBV12-5	TRBD1	.	TRBJ1-5	TGTGCTAGTGGTTTGCCCTGGGACAGGGATCAGCCCCAGCATTTT	CASGLPWDRDQPQHF
TRBV5-8	.	few	TRBJ1-1	TGTGCCGGGGCAAAAAGCGGGTACACTGAAGCTTTCTTT	CAGAKSGYTEAFF
TRBV18	.	.	TRBJ1-3	TGTGCCAGCTCCCCCCTGGGGCAAGGAAACACCATATATTTT	CASSPLGQGNTIYF
TRBV18	TRBD2	.	TRBJ2-2	TGTGCCAGCTCACCGTGGACTAGCGGGGAGAGCACCGGGGAGCTGTTTTTT	CASSPWTSGESTGELFF
TRBV5-6	TRBD1	few	TRBJ1-6	TGTGCCAGCAGCTCGGCTCAACAGGGGGTTGGTTCACCCCTCCACTTT	CASSSAQQGVGSPLHF
TRBV5-1	.	.	TRBJ2-2	TGCGCCAGCAGCTTGACAGGGCAGGACACCGGGGAGCTGTTTTTT	CASSLTGQDTGELFF
TRBV5-6	TRBD1	once	TRBJ2-1	TGTGCCAGCAGCTCATTGCTACAGGGGCTCTCCTACAATGAGCAGTTCTTC	CASSSLLQGLSYNEQFF
TRBV29-1	.	.	TRBJ1-1	TGCAGCGGGGCCCAGGGTAAAGCTTTCTTT	CSGAQGKAFF
TRBV24-1	TRBD2	few	TRBJ2-2	TGTGCCACCAGTGATTGGGTGCGGGGGACCGGGGAGCTGTTTTTT	CATSDWVRGTGELFF
TRBV20-1	.	.	TRBJ1-1	TGCAGTGCAGCAAGTGGGAGTGAAGCTTTCTTT	CSAASGSEAFF
TRBV30	.	.	TRBJ2-3	TGTGCCTGGAGATTCGGTAGCACAGATACGCAGTATTTT	CAWRFGSTDTQYF
TRBV5-6	.	once	TRBJ1-2	TGTGCCGGGCACTATTACAGGGAAGGTCATGGCTACACCTTC	CAGHYYREGHGYTF
TRBV5-1	TRBD1	.	TRBJ1-1	TGCGCCAGCAGCTTGGTTACAGGGGACACTGAAGCTTTCTTT	CASSLVTGDTEAFF
TRBV7-9	.	.	TRBJ2-7	TGTGCCAGCGGGCAAGCGGCTAGCTCCTACGAGCAGTACTTC	CASGQAASSYEQYF